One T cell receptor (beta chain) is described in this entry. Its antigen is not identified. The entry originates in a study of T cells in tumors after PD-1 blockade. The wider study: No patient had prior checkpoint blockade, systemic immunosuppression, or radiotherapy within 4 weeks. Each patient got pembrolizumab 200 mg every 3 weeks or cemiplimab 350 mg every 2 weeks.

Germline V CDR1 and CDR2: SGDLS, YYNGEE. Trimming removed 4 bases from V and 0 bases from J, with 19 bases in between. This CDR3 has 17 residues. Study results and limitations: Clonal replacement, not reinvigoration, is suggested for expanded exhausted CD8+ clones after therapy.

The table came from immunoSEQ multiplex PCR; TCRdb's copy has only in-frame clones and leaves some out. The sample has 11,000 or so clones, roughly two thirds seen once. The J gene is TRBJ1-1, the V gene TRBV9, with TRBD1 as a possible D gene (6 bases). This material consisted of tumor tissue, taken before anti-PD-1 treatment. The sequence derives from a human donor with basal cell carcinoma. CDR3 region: CASSTRAGQSMNTEAFF. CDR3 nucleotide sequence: TGTGCCAGCAGCACCCGGGCAGGACAGTCCATGAACACTGAAGCTTTCTTT. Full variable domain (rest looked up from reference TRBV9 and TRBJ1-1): DSGVTQTPKHLITATGQRVTLRCSPRSGDLSVYWYQQSLDQGLQFLIQYYNGEERAKGNILERFSAQQFPDLHSELNLSSLELGDSALYFCASSTRAGQSMNTEAFFGQGTRLTVV.